This T cell receptor (beta chain) emerged from a study of cytomegalovirus exposure and HLA in healthy donors. This PCR relied on a set of 60 Vbeta primers and 13 Jbeta primers. TCRdb keeps only in-frame clones here, not all; method: immunoSEQ multiplex PCR. This sample has under 250,000 clones, with 75% to 85% found just once. As concerns this clone: Antigen specificity is unknown.

Germline V CDR1 and CDR2: SNHLY, FYNNEI. The V end lost 1 base, the J end lost 6 bases, and 7 bases lay between the germline ends. The CDR3 is made up of 12 amino acids. Study outcomes and limitations: Sequencing likely generated an artifact that appeared as a cluster of highly shared sequence variants.

The genes are TRBV2 and TRBJ2-7; weak D call: TRBD2 (6 bases). The sequencing sample was made of PBMCs. The sequence came from a woman aged 50 to 60 in good health and CMV-seronegative. The CDR3 loop reads CASSEDGGEQYF. Written as DNA, the CDR3 is TGTGCCAGCAGTGAAGACGGGGGCGAGCAGTACTTC.